A selection of T cell receptor beta chains follows, all from one sample in a study of blood T cells in healthy people across ages. TCRdb fed the 5' RACE reads into MiXCR, producing one record per CDR3 protein. Among about 1.8 million distinct CDR3 sequences listed, around 50% were seen once. Material: blood. These receptors were taken from a woman aged 40 to 50 in good health. Each CDR3 is given with its conserved first and last residue. Each record gives: D gene, clone size, J gene, V gene, CDR3 DNA, CDR3 protein. A D gene is named only where the DNA matches it firmly. Size values are once, few and many counts, or a class for expanded clones, and some rows have none.

d_gene: NA; abundance: NA; j_gene: TRBJ2-7; v_gene: TRBV6-2/TRBV6-3; CDR3nt: TGTGCCAGCACCACTCGGAGGGGGTCCGGGACAAGGGCCAACCGGACCTACGAGCAGTACTTC; CDR3aa: CASTTRRGSGTRANRTYEQYF
d_gene: TRBD1; abundance: few; j_gene: TRBJ2-7; v_gene: TRBV10-3; CDR3nt: TGTGCCATCACCCGGACAGGGGGGATCGAGCAGTACTTC; CDR3aa: CAITRTGGIEQYF
d_gene: NA; abundance: NA; j_gene: TRBJ2-5; v_gene: TRBV18; CDR3nt: TGTGCCAGCTCACAACCGGGACTTTTCCAAGAGACCCAGTACTTC; CDR3aa: CASSQPGLFQETQYF
d_gene: TRBD2; abundance: NA; j_gene: TRBJ2-1; v_gene: TRBV4-3; CDR3nt: TGCGCCAGCAGCCAAAACGCGGCGGGAGGGTACAATGAGCAGTTCTTC; CDR3aa: CASSQNAAGGYNEQFF
d_gene: NA; abundance: NA; j_gene: TRBJ1-2; v_gene: TRBV20-1; CDR3nt: TGCAGTGCTAGGGCTCTCAGAGGGGAGACCCGTGGCTACACCTTC; CDR3aa: CSARALRGETRGYTF
d_gene: TRBD2; abundance: NA; j_gene: TRBJ2-3; v_gene: TRBV9; CDR3nt: TGTGCCAGCAGAAGAAAGGCTAGCGGGGGATCCGAGGATACGCAGTATTTT; CDR3aa: CASRRKASGGSEDTQYF
d_gene: TRBD2; abundance: NA; j_gene: TRBJ2-1; v_gene: TRBV9; CDR3nt: TGTGCCAGCAGCGTAACTAGCGGGCCGAATGAGCAGTTCTTC; CDR3aa: CASSVTSGPNEQFF
d_gene: NA; abundance: NA; j_gene: TRBJ2-1; v_gene: TRBV6-5; CDR3nt: TGTGCCAGCACGCGGAGGGGGGGGGACAATGAGCAGTTCTTC; CDR3aa: CASTRRGGDNEQFF
d_gene: TRBD1; abundance: NA; j_gene: TRBJ2-1; v_gene: TRBV10-3; CDR3nt: TGTGCCATCAGCCCCGGGACAGGGGCCAGCGAAGGGAAAAGCTCCTACAATGAGCAGTTCTTC; CDR3aa: CAISPGTGASEGKSSYNEQFF
d_gene: NA; abundance: NA; j_gene: TRBJ2-5; v_gene: TRBV5-1; CDR3nt: TGCGCCGGGGACTCGCAAGAGACCCAGTACTTC; CDR3aa: CAGDSQETQYF
d_gene: TRBD2; abundance: NA; j_gene: TRBJ2-5; v_gene: TRBV20-1; CDR3nt: TGCAGTGCTAGAAAACTAGCGGGGGGTTTAGAGACCCAGTACTTC; CDR3aa: CSARKLAGGLETQYF
d_gene: NA; abundance: NA; j_gene: TRBJ2-1; v_gene: TRBV4-3; CDR3nt: TGCGCCAGCAGCCAAGCTGCGACAGACCGTAATGAGCAGTTCTTC; CDR3aa: CASSQAATDRNEQFF
d_gene: NA; abundance: few; j_gene: TRBJ2-6; v_gene: TRBV20-1; CDR3nt: TGCAGTGCTAGAGTCCGGGCCAAGTCTGGGGCCAACGTCCTGACTTTC; CDR3aa: CSARVRAKSGANVLTF
d_gene: NA; abundance: NA; j_gene: TRBJ1-5; v_gene: TRBV27; CDR3nt: TGTGCCAGCAGGTCGTTAGGAGCTCATCAGCCCCAGCATTTT; CDR3aa: CASRSLGAHQPQHF
d_gene: TRBD1; abundance: few; j_gene: TRBJ2-7; v_gene: TRBV2; CDR3nt: TGTGCCAGCAGTGTTTCGACAGGGGGCGCAGGGTACGAGCAGTACTTC; CDR3aa: CASSVSTGGAGYEQYF
d_gene: NA; abundance: NA; j_gene: TRBJ2-5; v_gene: TRBV18; CDR3nt: TGTGCCAGCTCACCAGGGAGGGGGCCTACGGAGACCCAGTACTTC; CDR3aa: CASSPGRGPTETQYF
d_gene: NA; abundance: few; j_gene: TRBJ1-2; v_gene: TRBV7-9; CDR3nt: TGTGCCAGCAGCTTAGGGGCAGGGAGCTATGGCTACACCTTC; CDR3aa: CASSLGAGSYGYTF
d_gene: NA; abundance: NA; j_gene: TRBJ1-2; v_gene: TRBV9; CDR3nt: TGTGCCAGCAGCCCTGAGGACAGTCCTAACTATGGCTACACCTTC; CDR3aa: CASSPEDSPNYGYTF
d_gene: NA; abundance: few; j_gene: TRBJ1-1; v_gene: TRBV2; CDR3nt: TGTGCCAGCAGTCACGACAGGATGAACACTGAAGCTTTCTTT; CDR3aa: CASSHDRMNTEAFF
d_gene: NA; abundance: NA; j_gene: TRBJ1-2; v_gene: TRBV21-1; CDR3nt: TGTGCCAGCCCCCACCGAGGGGGTGGCTACACCTTC; CDR3aa: CASPHRGGGYTF
d_gene: TRBD1; abundance: NA; j_gene: TRBJ1-2; v_gene: TRBV6-5; CDR3nt: TGTGCCAGCAGTTACCAGAGGACAGGGCTAAGCTATGGCTACACCTTC; CDR3aa: CASSYQRTGLSYGYTF
d_gene: NA; abundance: once; j_gene: TRBJ2-1; v_gene: TRBV24-1; CDR3nt: TGTGCCACCAGTGATCAAGTGGTGGATGAGCAGTTCTTC; CDR3aa: CATSDQVVDEQFF
d_gene: TRBD2; abundance: few; j_gene: TRBJ2-7; v_gene: TRBV6-2/TRBV6-3; CDR3nt: TGTGCCAGCAGTGTATTAGCGGGGGGCTCCAGAGCCTACGAGCAGTACTTC; CDR3aa: CASSVLAGGSRAYEQYF
d_gene: TRBD2; abundance: few; j_gene: TRBJ2-5; v_gene: TRBV7-2; CDR3nt: TGTGCCAGCAGCTTCTATCTAGCGGGGCAAGAGACCCAGTACTTC; CDR3aa: CASSFYLAGQETQYF
d_gene: NA; abundance: NA; j_gene: TRBJ1-2; v_gene: TRBV20-1; CDR3nt: TGCAGTGCTAGCCCCCCGGCAGGGGTTTATGGCTACACCTTC; CDR3aa: CSASPPAGVYGYTF
d_gene: NA; abundance: once; j_gene: TRBJ2-1; v_gene: TRBV19; CDR3nt: TGTGCCAGTAGTACTCCCGGAGGGGTCTATAATGAGCAGTTCTTC; CDR3aa: CASSTPGGVYNEQFF
d_gene: NA; abundance: few; j_gene: TRBJ1-2; v_gene: TRBV28; CDR3nt: TGTGCCAGCAGTTTATACGGCTCCTCAGCTGCCTATGGCTACACCTTC; CDR3aa: CASSLYGSSAAYGYTF
d_gene: TRBD1; abundance: NA; j_gene: TRBJ2-7; v_gene: TRBV7-2; CDR3nt: TGTGCCAGCAGCGCCCAGGGGGCGAGTGTGGACGAGCAGTACTTC; CDR3aa: CASSAQGASVDEQYF
d_gene: NA; abundance: NA; j_gene: TRBJ1-2; v_gene: TRBV20-1; CDR3nt: TGCAGTGCCCCAAGCGGAGGGGGGCGCAACTATGGCTACACCTTC; CDR3aa: CSAPSGGGRNYGYTF
d_gene: TRBD2; abundance: NA; j_gene: TRBJ2-1; v_gene: TRBV6-4; CDR3nt: TGTGCCAGCAGTCCCCGGGGAGCGGGGGACCTCTACAATGAGCAGTTCTTC; CDR3aa: CASSPRGAGDLYNEQFF
d_gene: TRBD1; abundance: few; j_gene: TRBJ2-7; v_gene: TRBV7-9; CDR3nt: TGTGCCAGCAGCGCCACTACAGGGGGCTGGTCCTACGAGCAGTACTTC; CDR3aa: CASSATTGGWSYEQYF
d_gene: TRBD1; abundance: NA; j_gene: TRBJ1-2; v_gene: TRBV20-1; CDR3nt: TGCAGTGCTAGGGATCCAGGGGGCGCAGATGGACTGATCTATGGCTACACCTTC; CDR3aa: CSARDPGGADGLIYGYTF